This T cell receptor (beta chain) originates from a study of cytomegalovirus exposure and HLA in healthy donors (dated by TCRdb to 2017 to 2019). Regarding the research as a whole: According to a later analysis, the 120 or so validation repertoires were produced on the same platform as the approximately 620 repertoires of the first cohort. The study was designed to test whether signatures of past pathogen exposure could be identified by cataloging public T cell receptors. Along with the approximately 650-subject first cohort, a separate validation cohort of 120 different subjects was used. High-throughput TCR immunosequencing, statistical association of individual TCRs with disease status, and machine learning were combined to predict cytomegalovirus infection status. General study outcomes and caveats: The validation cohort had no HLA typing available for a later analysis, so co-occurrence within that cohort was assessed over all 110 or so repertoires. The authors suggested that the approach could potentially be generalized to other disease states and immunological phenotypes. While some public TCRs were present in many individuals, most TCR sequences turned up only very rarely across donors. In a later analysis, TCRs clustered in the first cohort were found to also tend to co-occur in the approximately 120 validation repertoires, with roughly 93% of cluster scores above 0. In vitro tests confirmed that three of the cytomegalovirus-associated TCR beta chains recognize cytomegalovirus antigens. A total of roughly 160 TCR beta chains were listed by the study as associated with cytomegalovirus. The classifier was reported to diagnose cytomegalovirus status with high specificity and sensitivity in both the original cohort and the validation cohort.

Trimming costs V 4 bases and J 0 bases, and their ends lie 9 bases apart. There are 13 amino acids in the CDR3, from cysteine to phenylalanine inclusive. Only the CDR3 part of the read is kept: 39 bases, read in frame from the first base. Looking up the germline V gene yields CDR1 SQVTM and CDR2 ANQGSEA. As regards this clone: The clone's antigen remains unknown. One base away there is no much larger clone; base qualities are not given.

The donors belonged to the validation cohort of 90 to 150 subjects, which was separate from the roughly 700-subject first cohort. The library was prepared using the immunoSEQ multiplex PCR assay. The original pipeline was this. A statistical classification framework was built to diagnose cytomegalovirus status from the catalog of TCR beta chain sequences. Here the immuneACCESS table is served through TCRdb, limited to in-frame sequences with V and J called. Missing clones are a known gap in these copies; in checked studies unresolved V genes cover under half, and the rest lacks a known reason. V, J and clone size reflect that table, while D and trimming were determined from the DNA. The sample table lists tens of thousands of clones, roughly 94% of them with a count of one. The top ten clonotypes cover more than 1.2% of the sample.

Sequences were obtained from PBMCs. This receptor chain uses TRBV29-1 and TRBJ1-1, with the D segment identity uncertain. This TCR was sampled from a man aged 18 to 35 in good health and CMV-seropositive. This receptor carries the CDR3 CSVAGRMNTEAFF. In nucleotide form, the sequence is TGCAGCGTTGCCGGGAGGATGAACACTGAAGCTTTCTTT.